Listed below are T cell receptor beta chains from one sample, sequenced in a study of blood T cell repertoires in COVID-19. Only in-frame clones appear in the TCRdb table, and some are missing; sequencing was by immunoSEQ multiplex PCR. The data contain some 350,000 clones, around nine tenths of them singletons. Input material: peripheral blood. Receptors were obtained from a woman between 70 and 85 years old with COVID-19, enrolled during active disease. CDR3s include the opening cysteine and the closing phenylalanine or tryptophan. The D gene is left open where the match is weak. Size tells how often a clone was seen (once, few, many) or the class of an expanded clone, and some rows leave it out.

>TRBD1|few|TRBJ1-1|TRBV7-8
CASSPRQGANTEAFF
TGTGCCAGCAGCCCCCGACAGGGGGCGAACACTGAAGCTTTCTTT
>-|-|TRBJ1-1|TRBV13
CASSLQGPNTEAFF
TGTGCCAGCAGCTTACAGGGGCCCAACACTGAAGCTTTCTTT
>-|-|TRBJ1-4|TRBV3-1/TRBV3-2
CASSQGSYEKLFF
TGTGCCAGCAGCCAAGGGAGCTATGAAAAACTGTTTTTT
>-|few|TRBJ1-2|TRBV20-1
CSASEEQGYNYGYTF
TGCAGTGCTAGTGAAGAACAGGGTTATAACTATGGCTACACCTTC
>-|-|TRBJ2-7|TRBV7-8
CASSQYYEQYF
TGTGCCAGCAGCCAATACTACGAGCAGTACTTC
>-|-|TRBJ2-2|TRBV3-1/TRBV3-2
CASSPYPGAGQNTGELFF
TGTGCCAGCAGCCCTTATCCTGGGGCAGGACAGAACACCGGGGAGCTGTTTTTT
>-|-|TRBJ1-2|TRBV18
CASSSTGSYGYTF
TGTGCCAGCTCCTCCACGGGTAGTTATGGCTACACCTTC
>TRBD1|-|TRBJ1-2|TRBV11-2
CASSPGTGYGYTF
TGTGCCAGCAGCCCCGGGACAGGCTATGGCTACACCTTC
>-|-|TRBJ2-2|TRBV2
CASRAGFTGELFF
TGTGCCAGCAGGGCAGGGTTCACCGGGGAGCTGTTTTTT
>-|-|TRBJ1-6|TRBV27
CASSHTYNSPLHF
TGTGCCAGCAGTCACACCTATAATTCACCCCTCCACTTT
>TRBD1|once|TRBJ1-2|TRBV6-5
CAADRVAVNYGYTF
TGTGCCGCGGACAGGGTTGCAGTTAACTATGGCTACACCTTC
>-|-|TRBJ2-1|TRBV2
CASRKSPGVGFNEQFF
TGTGCCAGCAGGAAGTCCCCGGGAGTGGGGTTCAATGAGCAGTTCTTC
>TRBD2|-|TRBJ2-1|TRBV24-1
CATSGQAGGWDNEQFF
TGTGCCACCAGTGGGCAAGCGGGGGGGTGGGACAATGAGCAGTTCTTC
>TRBD2|-|TRBJ2-2|TRBV5-1
CASSLASGGAETGELFF
TGCGCCAGCAGCTTGGCTAGCGGGGGGGCCGAGACCGGGGAGCTGTTTTTT
>-|-|TRBJ1-2|TRBV5-1
CASSFGPGADYGYTF
-
>-|-|TRBJ2-7|TRBV7-2
CASSFQGRYEQYF
TGTGCCAGCAGCTTCCAGGGCCGCTACGAGCAGTACTTC
>-|-|TRBJ1-2|TRBV10-2
CAIWQGSGDGYTF
TGCGCCATTTGGCAGGGAAGCGGGGATGGCTACACCTTC
>TRBD1|-|TRBJ1-1|TRBV3-1/TRBV3-2
CASSLGQGPGAFF
TGTGCCAGCAGCCTGGGACAGGGGCCTGGGGCTTTCTTT
>TRBD1|-|TRBJ2-7|TRBV29-1
CSVEWGQGTSYEQYF
TGCAGCGTTGAGTGGGGACAGGGGACTTCGTACGAGCAGTACTTC
>-|-|TRBJ2-5|TRBV12-2
CASRLGDRGQETQYF
TGTGCAAGTCGCTTAGGGGACAGGGGCCAAGAGACCCAGTACTTC
>TRBD1|few|TRBJ1-4|TRBV9
CASSARDRGTNEKLFF
TGTGCCAGCAGCGCCCGGGACAGGGGAACTAATGAAAAACTGTTTTTT
>-|-|TRBJ1-6|TRBV5-1
CASSLTGIDSPLHF
TGCGCCAGCAGCTTAACAGGAATTGATTCACCCCTCCACTTT
>-|-|TRBJ1-5|TRBV12-5
CASGSEQGSSNQPQHF
TGTGCTAGTGGTTCGGAACAGGGATCTAGCAATCAGCCCCAGCATTTT
>-|-|TRBJ1-5|TRBV5-6
CASSLFGRVNQPQHF
TGTGCCAGCAGCTTGTTTGGCAGGGTCAATCAGCCCCAGCATTTT
>-|-|TRBJ1-1|TRBV15
CATSRDPRLDTEAFF
TGTGCCACCAGCAGAGACCCACGGCTAGACACTGAAGCTTTCTTT
>-|-|TRBJ1-2|TRBV2
CASSSGYGYTF
TGTGCCAGCTCCTCCGGCTATGGCTACACCTTC
>TRBD2|-|TRBJ2-1|TRBV2
CASRSSWEGYNEQFF
TGTGCCAGCAGGTCCAGTTGGGAGGGTTACAATGAGCAGTTCTTC
>TRBD1|-|TRBJ1-6|TRBV19
CASTSGTGDSPLHF
TGTGCCAGCACTTCCGGGACAGGGGATTCACCCCTCCACTTT
>-|-|TRBJ2-1|TRBV27
CASSLKEGASYNEQFF
TGTGCCAGCAGCCTCAAGGAGGGGGCCTCCTACAATGAGCAGTTCTTC
>-|-|TRBJ1-2|TRBV19
CASNSQDSPLNYGYTF
TGTGCCAGTAATTCACAGGACAGCCCGCTTAACTATGGCTACACCTTC
>TRBD1|once|TRBJ1-2|TRBV25-1
CASSAPTGGGIYGYTF
TGTGCCAGCAGTGCCCCGACAGGGGGTGGAATCTATGGCTACACCTTC
>TRBD1|-|TRBJ2-1|TRBV7-8
CASSLAEQGARSEQFF
TGTGCCAGCAGCTTAGCGGAACAGGGGGCGCGCAGTGAGCAGTTCTTC
>-|-|TRBJ1-2|TRBV30
CAWSFDWGYTF
TGTGCCTGGAGTTTCGACTGGGGCTACACCTTC
>-|-|TRBJ2-5|TRBV4-1
CASSSRLSGEETQYF
TGCGCCAGCAGCTCACGCCTTTCAGGGGAAGAGACCCAGTACTTC
>TRBD2|-|TRBJ2-3|TRBV5-1
CASSLKLWTSSSTDTQYF
TGCGCCAGCAGCTTAAAATTATGGACTAGCTCAAGCACAGATACGCAGTATTTT
>-|-|TRBJ2-5|TRBV2
CASHRRERETQYF
TGTGCCAGCCACCGGAGGGAGAGAGAGACCCAGTACTTC
>TRBD1|-|TRBJ2-2|TRBV30
CAWSRGQGVTGELFF
TGTGCCTGGAGTAGGGGACAGGGCGTCACCGGGGAGCTGTTTTTT
>TRBD1|few|TRBJ1-2|TRBV2
CASSETAGGNYGYTF
TGTGCCAGCAGTGAAACGGCAGGGGGAAACTATGGCTACACCTTC
>TRBD1|once|TRBJ1-1|TRBV6-2/TRBV6-3
CASSYSEGQTLNTEAFF
TGTGCCAGCAGTTACTCAGAGGGACAGACTTTGAACACTGAAGCTTTCTTT
>TRBD1|-|TRBJ2-2|TRBV5-1
CASSLDRGHTGELFF
TGCGCCAGCAGCCTGGACAGGGGCCACACCGGGGAGCTGTTTTTT
>-|-|TRBJ1-2|TRBV28
CASSAGGDPNGYTF
TGTGCCAGCAGTGCCGGGGGGGACCCGAATGGCTACACCTTC
>-|-|TRBJ1-2|TRBV23-1
CASSREPGSGHNYGYTF
TGCGCCAGCAGTCGAGAACCCGGATCAGGACATAACTATGGCTACACCTTC
>-|many|TRBJ1-4|TRBV9
CASSPGVGGGDEKLFF
TGTGCCAGCAGCCCTGGAGTCGGAGGGGGGGATGAAAAACTGTTTTTT
>-|-|TRBJ2-3|TRBV5-1
CASSFTRLDYTDTQYF
TGCGCCAGCAGCTTCACGAGACTAGATTATACAGATACGCAGTATTTT
>-|-|TRBJ1-2|TRBV7-2
CASSPPGYGYTF
TGTGCCAGCAGCCCCCCAGGCTATGGCTACACCTTC
>-|few|TRBJ1-1|TRBV14
CASSQEDQGGVFTEAFF
TGTGCCAGCAGCCAAGAGGATCAAGGAGGGGTTTTCACTGAAGCTTTCTTT
>-|-|TRBJ1-2|TRBV4-3
CASSQDQGHPLYGYTF
TGCGCCAGCAGCCAAGATCAAGGACATCCGCTCTATGGCTACACCTTC
>-|-|TRBJ2-3|TRBV4-3
CASSQDGDSLQYF
TGCGCCAGCAGCCAAGATGGGGACTCTTTGCAGTATTTT
>-|-|TRBJ2-7|TRBV20-1
CSASGSSVAYEQYF
TGCAGTGCTAGTGGGTCTAGCGTAGCCTACGAGCAGTACTTC
>TRBD2|-|TRBJ2-1|TRBV5-1
CASSLRAGGKYNEQFF
TGCGCCAGCAGCTTGCGGGCGGGGGGAAAGTACAATGAGCAGTTCTTC